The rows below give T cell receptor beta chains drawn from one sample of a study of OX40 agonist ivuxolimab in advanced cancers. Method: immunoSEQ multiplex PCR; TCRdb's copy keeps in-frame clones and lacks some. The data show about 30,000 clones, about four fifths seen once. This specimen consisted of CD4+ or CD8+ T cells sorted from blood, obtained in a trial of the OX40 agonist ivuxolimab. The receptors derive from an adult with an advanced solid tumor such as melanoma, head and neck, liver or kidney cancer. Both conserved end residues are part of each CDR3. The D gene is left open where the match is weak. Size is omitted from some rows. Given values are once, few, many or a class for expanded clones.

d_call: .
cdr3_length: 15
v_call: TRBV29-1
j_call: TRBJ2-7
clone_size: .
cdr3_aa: CSVPAGQGITYEQYF
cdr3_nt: TGCAGCGTCCCCGCGGGGCAGGGAATTACCTACGAGCAGTACTTC

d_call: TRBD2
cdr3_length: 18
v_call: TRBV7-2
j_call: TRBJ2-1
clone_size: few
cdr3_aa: CASSLEGLAGASYNEQFF
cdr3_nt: TGTGCCAGCAGCTTAGAAGGACTAGCGGGGGCCTCCTACAATGAGCAGTTCTTC

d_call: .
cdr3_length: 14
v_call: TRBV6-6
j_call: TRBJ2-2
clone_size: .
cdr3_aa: CASSWATNTGELFF
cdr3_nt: TGTGCCAGCAGTTGGGCTACGAACACCGGGGAGCTGTTTTTT

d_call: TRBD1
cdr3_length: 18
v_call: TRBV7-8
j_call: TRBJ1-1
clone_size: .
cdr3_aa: CASSSGLRDRGEATEAFF
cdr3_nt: TGTGCCAGCAGCTCAGGGCTACGGGACAGGGGGGAGGCCACTGAAGCTTTCTTT

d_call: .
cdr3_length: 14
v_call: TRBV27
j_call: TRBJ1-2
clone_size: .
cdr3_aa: CASSFTAANYGYTF
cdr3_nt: TGTGCCAGCAGTTTTACGGCAGCTAACTATGGCTACACCTTC

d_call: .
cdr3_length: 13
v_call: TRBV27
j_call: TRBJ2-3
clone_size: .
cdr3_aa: CASSLLRIDTQYF
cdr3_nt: TGTGCCAGCAGTTTATTGCGGATAGATACGCAGTATTTT

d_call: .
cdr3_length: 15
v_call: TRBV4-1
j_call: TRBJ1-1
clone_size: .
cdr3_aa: CASSQEAEPYTEAFF
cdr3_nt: TGCGCCAGCAGCCAAGAGGCAGAACCCTATACTGAAGCTTTCTTT

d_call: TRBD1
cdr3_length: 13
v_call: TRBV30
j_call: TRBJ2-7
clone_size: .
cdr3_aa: CAWIRTGTYEQYF
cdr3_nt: TGTGCCTGGATCCGGACAGGGACCTACGAGCAGTACTTC

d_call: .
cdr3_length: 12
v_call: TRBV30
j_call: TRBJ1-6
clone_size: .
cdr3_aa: CAWRKGNSPLHF
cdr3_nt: TGTGCCTGGAGGAAGGGTAATTCACCCCTCCACTTT

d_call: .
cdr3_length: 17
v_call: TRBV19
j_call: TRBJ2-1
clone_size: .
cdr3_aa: CATRLTGSGSSYNEQFF
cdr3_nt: TGTGCCACCCGGTTAACAGGGTCGGGGAGCTCCTACAATGAGCAGTTCTTC

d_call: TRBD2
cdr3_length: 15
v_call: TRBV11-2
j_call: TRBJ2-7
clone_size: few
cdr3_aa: CASSPRLAGAYEQYF
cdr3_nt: TGTGCCAGCAGCCCCCGGCTAGCGGGGGCCTACGAGCAGTACTTC

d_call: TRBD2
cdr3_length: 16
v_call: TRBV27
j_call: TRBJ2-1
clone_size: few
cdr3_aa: CASSRPGLGWGNEQFF
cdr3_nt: TGTGCCAGCAGTCGACCGGGACTAGGGTGGGGGAATGAGCAGTTCTTC

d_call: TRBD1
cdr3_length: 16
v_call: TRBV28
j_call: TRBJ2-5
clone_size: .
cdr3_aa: CASSGQGPFEGETQYF
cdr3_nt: TGTGCCAGCAGTGGACAGGGCCCCTTCGAGGGGGAGACCCAGTACTTC

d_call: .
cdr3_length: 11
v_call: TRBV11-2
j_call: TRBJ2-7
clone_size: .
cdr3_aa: CASSWGYEQYF
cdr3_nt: TGTGCCAGCAGCTGGGGCTACGAGCAGTACTTC

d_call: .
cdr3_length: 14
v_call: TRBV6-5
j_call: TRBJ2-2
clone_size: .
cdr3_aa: CASGTAANTGELFF
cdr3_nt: TGTGCCAGTGGGACGGCCGCGAACACCGGGGAGCTGTTTTTT

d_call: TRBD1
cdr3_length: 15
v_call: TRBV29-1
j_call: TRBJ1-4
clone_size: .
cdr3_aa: CSVGQGIRTNEKLFF
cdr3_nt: TGCAGCGTTGGACAGGGGATTCGGACTAATGAAAAACTGTTTTTT

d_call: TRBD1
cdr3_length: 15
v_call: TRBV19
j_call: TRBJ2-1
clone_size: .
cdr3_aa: CASTLSWDRGLSQFF
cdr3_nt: TGTGCCAGTACCTTGTCCTGGGACAGGGGGTTATCGCAGTTCTTC

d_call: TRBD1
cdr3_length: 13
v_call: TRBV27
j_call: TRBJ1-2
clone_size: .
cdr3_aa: CASSFAGGYGYTF
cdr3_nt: TGTGCCAGCAGTTTCGCAGGGGGTTATGGCTACACCTTC

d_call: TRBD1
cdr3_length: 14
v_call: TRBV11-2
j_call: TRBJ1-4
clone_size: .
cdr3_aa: CASSFLQGGEKLFF
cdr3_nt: TGTGCCAGCAGCTTCTTACAGGGGGGAGAAAAACTGTTTTTT

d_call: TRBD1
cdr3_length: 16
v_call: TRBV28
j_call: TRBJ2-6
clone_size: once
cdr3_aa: CASTLSQGTGANVLTF
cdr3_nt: TGTGCCAGCACCCTTTCACAGGGGACTGGGGCCAACGTCCTGACTTTC

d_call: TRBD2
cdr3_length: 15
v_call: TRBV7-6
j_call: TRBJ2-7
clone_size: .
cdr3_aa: CASSLELAEAYEQYF
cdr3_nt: TGTGCCAGCAGCTTAGAACTAGCGGAGGCCTACGAGCAGTACTTC

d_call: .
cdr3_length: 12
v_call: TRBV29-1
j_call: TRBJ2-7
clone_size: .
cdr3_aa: CSVGTSPYEQYF
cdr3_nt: TGCAGCGTTGGCACGAGTCCCTACGAGCAGTACTTC

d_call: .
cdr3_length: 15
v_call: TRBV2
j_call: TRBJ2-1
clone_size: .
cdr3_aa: CASSGRGGRANEQFF
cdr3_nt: TGTGCCAGCAGTGGAAGGGGGGGGAGGGCAAATGAGCAGTTCTTC

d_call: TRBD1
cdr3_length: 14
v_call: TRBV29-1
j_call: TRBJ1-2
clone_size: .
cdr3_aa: CSVAGTGTLYGYTF
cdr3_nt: TGCAGCGTCGCCGGGACAGGGACCCTCTATGGCTACACCTTC

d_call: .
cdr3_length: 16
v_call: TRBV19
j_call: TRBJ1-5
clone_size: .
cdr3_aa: CASSIIFGRADQPQHF
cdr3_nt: TGTGCCAGTAGTATAATATTCGGCAGGGCCGATCAGCCCCAGCATTTT

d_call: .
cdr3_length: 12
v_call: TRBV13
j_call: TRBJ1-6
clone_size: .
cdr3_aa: CASTEAGSPLHF
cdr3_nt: TGTGCCAGCACGGAAGCCGGCTCACCCCTCCACTTT

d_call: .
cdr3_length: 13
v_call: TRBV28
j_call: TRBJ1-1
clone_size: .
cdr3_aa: CASSFPPATEAFF
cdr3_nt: TGTGCCAGCAGTTTCCCACCCGCTACTGAAGCTTTCTTT

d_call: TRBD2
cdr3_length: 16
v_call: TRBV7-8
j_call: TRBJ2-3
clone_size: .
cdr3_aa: CASSSRLAGGTDTQYF
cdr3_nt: TGTGCCAGCAGCTCCCGACTAGCGGGGGGCACAGATACGCAGTATTTT

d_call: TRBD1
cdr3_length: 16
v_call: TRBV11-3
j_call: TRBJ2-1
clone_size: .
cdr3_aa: CASSNRDRGSYNEQFF
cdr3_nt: TGTGCCAGCAGCAACCGGGACAGGGGGTCCTACAATGAGCAGTTCTTC

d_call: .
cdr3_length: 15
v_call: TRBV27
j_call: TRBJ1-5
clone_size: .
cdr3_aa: CASSPYTGSHQPQHF
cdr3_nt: TGTGCCAGCAGTCCCTACACAGGGTCCCATCAGCCCCAGCATTTT

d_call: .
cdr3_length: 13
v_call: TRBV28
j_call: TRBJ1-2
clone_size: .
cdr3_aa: CASSPWGAKGYTF
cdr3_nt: TGTGCCAGCAGTCCGTGGGGGGCGAAAGGCTACACCTTC

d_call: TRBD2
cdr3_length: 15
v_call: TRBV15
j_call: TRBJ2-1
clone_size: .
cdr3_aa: CATSRDREGRGEQFF
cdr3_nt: TGTGCCACCAGCAGAGATCGGGAGGGGAGGGGTGAGCAGTTCTTC

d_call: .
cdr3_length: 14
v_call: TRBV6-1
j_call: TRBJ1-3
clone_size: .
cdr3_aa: CASSVISSGNTIYF
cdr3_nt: TGTGCCAGCAGTGTAATAAGCTCTGGAAACACCATATATTTT

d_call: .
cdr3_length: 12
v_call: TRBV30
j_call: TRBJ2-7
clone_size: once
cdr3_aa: CAWSVGGGEQYF
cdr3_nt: TGTGCCTGGAGTGTCGGAGGGGGCGAGCAGTACTTC

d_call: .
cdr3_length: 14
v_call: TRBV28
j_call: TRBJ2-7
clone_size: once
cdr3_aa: CASRRDGYSYEQYF
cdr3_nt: TGTGCCAGCAGGCGGGACGGATACTCCTACGAGCAGTACTTC

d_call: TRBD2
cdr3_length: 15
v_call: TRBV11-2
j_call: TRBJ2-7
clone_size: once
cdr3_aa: CASSLGTSGSYEQYF
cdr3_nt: TGTGCCAGCAGCTTGGGGACTAGCGGGAGCTACGAGCAGTACTTC

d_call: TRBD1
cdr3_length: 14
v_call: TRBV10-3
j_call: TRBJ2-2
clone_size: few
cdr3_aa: CAISKTGETGELFF
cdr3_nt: TGTGCCATCAGCAAGACAGGGGAAACCGGGGAGCTGTTTTTT

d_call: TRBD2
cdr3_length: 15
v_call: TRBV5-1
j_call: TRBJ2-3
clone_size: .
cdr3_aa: CASSSGLGSTDTQYF
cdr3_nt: TGCGCCAGCAGCTCTGGACTAGGAAGCACAGATACGCAGTATTTT

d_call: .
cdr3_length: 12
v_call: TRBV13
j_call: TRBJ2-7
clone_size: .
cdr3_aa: CASSLGRLEQYF
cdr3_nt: TGTGCCAGCAGCTTAGGAAGATTGGAGCAGTACTTC

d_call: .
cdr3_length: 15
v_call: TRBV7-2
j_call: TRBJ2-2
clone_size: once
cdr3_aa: CASSYLGTARGELFF
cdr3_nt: TGTGCCAGCAGCTATTTAGGGACGGCCCGCGGGGAGCTGTTTTTT

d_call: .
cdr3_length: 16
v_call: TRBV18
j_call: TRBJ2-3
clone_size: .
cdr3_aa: CASSTRTVRGTDTQYF
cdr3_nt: TGTGCCAGCTCAACACGGACAGTTCGTGGCACAGATACGCAGTATTTT

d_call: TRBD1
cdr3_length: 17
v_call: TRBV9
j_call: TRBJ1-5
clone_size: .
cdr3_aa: CASSEGTGRGSNQPQHF
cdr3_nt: TGTGCCAGCAGCGAAGGGACAGGGAGAGGGAGCAATCAGCCCCAGCATTTT

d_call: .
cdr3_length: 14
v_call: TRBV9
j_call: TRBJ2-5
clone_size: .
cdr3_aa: CASSKSGVQETQYF
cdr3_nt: TGTGCCAGCAGCAAGTCAGGGGTCCAAGAGACCCAGTACTTC

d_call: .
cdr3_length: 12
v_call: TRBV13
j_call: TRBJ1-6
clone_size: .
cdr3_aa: CASSLGNSPLHF
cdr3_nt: TGTGCCAGCAGCCTGGGGAATTCACCCCTCCACTTT

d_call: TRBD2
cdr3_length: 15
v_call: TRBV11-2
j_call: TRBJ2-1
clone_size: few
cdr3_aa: CASRTSGGSYNEQFF
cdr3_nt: TGTGCCAGCAGAACTAGCGGGGGGTCCTACAATGAGCAGTTCTTC

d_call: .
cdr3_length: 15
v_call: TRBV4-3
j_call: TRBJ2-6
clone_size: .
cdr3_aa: CASSTYNSGANVLTF
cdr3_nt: TGCGCCAGCAGCACATACAACTCTGGGGCCAACGTCCTGACTTTC

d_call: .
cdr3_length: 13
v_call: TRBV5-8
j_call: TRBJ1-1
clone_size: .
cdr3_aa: CASSFRSNTEAFF
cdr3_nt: TGTGCCAGCAGCTTCCGCAGCAACACTGAAGCTTTCTTT